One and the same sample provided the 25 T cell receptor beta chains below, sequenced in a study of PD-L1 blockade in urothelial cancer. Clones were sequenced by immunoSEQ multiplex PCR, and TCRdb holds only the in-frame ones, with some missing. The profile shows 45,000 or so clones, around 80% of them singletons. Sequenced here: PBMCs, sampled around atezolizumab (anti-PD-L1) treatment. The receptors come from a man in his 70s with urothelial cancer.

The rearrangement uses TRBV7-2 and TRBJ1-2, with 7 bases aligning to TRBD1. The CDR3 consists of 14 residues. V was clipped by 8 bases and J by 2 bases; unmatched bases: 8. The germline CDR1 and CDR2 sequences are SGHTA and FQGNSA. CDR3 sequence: CASGPSRGNYGYTF. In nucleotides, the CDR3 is TGTGCCAGCGGCCCATCCAGGGGGAACTATGGCTACACCTTC.

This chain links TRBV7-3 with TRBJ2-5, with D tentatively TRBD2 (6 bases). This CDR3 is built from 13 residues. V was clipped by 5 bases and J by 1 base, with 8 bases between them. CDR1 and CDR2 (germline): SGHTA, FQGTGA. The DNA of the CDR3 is TGTGCCAGCAGCGCGGGACCCCAAGAGACCCAGTACTTC. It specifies CASSAGPQETQYF.

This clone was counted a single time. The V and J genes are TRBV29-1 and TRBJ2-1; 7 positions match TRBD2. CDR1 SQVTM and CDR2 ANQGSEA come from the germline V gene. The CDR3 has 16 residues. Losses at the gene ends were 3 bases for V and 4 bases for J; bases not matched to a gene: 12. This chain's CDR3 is CSVEGLGGGRYNEQFF. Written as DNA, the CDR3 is TGCAGCGTTGAGGGGCTGGGGGGGGGAAGATACAATGAGCAGTTCTTC.

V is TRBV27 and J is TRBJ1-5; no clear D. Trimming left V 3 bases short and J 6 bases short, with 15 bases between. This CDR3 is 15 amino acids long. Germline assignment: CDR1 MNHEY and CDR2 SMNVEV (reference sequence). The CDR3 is CASSFSGGVSQPQHF. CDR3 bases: TGTGCCAGCAGTTTTAGTGGCGGGGTCAGTCAGCCCCAGCATTTT.

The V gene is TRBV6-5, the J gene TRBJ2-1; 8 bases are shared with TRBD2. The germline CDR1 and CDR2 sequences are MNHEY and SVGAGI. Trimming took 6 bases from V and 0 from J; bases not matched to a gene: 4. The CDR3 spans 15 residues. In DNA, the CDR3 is TGTGCCAGCAGACAAAGCGGGGGCTCCTACAATGAGCAGTTCTTC. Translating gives CASRQSGGSYNEQFF.

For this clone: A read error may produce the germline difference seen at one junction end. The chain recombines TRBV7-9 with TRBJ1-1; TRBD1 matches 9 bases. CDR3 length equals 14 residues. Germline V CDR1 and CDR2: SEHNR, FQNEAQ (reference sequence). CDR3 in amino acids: CASSFGTGNAEAFF. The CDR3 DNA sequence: TGTGCCAGCAGCTTTGGGACAGGGAACGCTGAAGCTTTCTTT.

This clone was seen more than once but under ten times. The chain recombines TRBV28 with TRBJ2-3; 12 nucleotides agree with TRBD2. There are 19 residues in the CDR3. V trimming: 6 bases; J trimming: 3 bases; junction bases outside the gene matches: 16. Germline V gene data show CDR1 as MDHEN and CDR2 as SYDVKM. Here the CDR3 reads CASRGLAGGPQRLTDTQYF. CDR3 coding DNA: TGTGCCAGCAGAGGGCTAGCGGGAGGGCCGCAGCGGTTAACAGATACGCAGTATTTT.

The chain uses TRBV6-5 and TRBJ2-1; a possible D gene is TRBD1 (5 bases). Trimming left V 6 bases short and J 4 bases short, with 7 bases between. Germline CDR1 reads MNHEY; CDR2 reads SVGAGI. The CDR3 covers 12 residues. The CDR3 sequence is CASRQGYNEQFF. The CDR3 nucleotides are TGTGCCAGCAGGCAGGGTTACAATGAGCAGTTCTTC.

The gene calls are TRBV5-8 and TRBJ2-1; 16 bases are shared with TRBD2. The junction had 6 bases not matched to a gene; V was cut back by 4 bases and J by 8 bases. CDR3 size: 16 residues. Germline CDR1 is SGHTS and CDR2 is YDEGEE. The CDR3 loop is CASSMGLAGGHDEQFF. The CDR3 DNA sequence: TGTGCCAGCAGCATGGGACTAGCGGGAGGGCACGATGAGCAGTTCTTC.

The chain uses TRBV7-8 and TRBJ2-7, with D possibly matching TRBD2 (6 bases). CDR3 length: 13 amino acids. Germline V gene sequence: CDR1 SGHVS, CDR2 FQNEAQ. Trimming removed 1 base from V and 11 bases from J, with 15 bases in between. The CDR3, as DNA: TGTGCCAGCAGCTTAGGTGGGGACTCTCGGGAGTACTTC. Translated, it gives CASSLGGDSREYF.

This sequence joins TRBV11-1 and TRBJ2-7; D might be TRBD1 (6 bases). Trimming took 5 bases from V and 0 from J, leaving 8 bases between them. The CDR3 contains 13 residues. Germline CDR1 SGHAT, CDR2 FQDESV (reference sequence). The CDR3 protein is CASSDRNSYEQYF. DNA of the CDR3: TGTGCCAGCAGCGACAGGAACTCCTACGAGCAGTACTTC.

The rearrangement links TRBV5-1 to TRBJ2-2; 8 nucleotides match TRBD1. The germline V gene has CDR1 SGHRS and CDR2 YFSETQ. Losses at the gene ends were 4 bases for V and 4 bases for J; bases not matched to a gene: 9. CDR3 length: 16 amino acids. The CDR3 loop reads CASSDQGASGTGELFF. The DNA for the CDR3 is TGCGCCAGCAGCGATCAGGGGGCATCGGGCACCGGGGAGCTGTTTTTT.

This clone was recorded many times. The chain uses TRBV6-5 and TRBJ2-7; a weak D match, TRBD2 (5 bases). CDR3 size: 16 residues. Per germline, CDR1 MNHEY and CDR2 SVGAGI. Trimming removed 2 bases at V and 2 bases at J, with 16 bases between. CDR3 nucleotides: TGTGCCAGCAGTTACCAGGCCGGAGGCCTGACCTACGAGCAGTACTTC. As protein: CASSYQAGGLTYEQYF.

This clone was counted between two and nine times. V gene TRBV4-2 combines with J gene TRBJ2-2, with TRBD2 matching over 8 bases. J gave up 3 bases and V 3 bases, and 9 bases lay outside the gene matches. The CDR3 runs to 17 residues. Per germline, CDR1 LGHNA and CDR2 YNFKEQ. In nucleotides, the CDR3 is TGTGCCAGCAGCCATAATCCGGGACTAGGGGACACCGGGGAGCTGTTTTTT. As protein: CASSHNPGLGDTGELFF.

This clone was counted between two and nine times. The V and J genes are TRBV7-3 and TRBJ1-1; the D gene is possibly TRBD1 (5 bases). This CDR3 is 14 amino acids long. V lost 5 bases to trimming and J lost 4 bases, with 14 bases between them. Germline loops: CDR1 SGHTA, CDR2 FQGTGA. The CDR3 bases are TGTGCCAGCAGCGCAAGCAGGGCTAGCACTGAAGCTTTCTTT. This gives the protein CASSASRASTEAFF.

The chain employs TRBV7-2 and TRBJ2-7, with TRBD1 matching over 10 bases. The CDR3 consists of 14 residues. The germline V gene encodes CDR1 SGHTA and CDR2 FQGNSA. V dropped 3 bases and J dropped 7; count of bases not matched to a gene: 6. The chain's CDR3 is CASSLDRGRGEQYF. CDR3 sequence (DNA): TGTGCCAGCAGCTTGGACAGGGGGAGGGGGGAGCAGTACTTC.

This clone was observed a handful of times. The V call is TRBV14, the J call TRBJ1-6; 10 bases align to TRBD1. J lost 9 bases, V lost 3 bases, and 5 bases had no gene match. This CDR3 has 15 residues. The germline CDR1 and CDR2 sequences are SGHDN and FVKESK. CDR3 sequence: CASSQHGTGVSPLHF. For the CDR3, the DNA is TGTGCCAGCAGCCAGCATGGGACAGGGGTTTCACCCCTCCACTTT.

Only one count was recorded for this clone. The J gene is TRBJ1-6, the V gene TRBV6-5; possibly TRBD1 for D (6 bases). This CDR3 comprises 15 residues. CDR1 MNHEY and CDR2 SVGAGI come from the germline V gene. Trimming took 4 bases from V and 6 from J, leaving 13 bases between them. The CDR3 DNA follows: TGTGCCAGCAGTTCGCGGACAGCCCTTAATTCACCCCTCCACTTT. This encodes CASSSRTALNSPLHF.

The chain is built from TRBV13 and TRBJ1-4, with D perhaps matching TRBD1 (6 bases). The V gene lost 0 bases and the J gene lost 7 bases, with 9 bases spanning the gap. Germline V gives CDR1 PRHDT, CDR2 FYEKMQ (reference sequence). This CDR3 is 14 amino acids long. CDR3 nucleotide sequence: TGTGCCAGCAGCTTAGGCCTACAGGGTGAAAAACTGTTTTTT. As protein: CASSLGLQGEKLFF.

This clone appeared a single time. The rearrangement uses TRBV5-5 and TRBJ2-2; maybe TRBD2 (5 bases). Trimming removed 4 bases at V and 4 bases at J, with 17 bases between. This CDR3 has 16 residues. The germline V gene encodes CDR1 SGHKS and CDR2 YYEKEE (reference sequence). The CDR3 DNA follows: TGTGCCAGCAGCATTACCGAGGGCTTCGGCACCGGGGAGCTGTTTTTT. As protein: CASSITEGFGTGELFF.

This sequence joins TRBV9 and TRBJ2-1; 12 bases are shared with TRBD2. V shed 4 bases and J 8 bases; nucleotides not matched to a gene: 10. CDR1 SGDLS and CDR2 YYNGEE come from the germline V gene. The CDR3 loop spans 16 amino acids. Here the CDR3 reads CASSPGRLAGVHEQFF. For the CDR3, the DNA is TGTGCCAGCAGCCCCGGACGACTAGCGGGAGTTCATGAGCAGTTCTTC. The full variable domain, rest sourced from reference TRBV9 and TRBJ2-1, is DSGVTQTPKHLITATGQRVTLRCSPRSGDLSVYWYQQSLDQGLQFLIQYYNGEERAKGNILERFSAQQFPDLHSELNLSSLELGDSALYFCASSPGRLAGVHEQFFGPGTRLTVL.

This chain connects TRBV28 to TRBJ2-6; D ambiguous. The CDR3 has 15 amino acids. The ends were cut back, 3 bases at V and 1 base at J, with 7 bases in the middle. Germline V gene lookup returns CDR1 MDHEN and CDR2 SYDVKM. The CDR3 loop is CASSFEVSGANVLTF. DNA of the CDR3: TGTGCCAGCAGTTTTGAGGTATCTGGGGCCAACGTCCTGACTTTC.

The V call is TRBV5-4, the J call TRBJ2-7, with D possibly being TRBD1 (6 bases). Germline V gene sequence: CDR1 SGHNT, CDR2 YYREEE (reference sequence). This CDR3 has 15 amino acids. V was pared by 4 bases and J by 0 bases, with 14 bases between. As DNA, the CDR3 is TGTGCCAGCAGCAACAGACAGGAGATCTCCTACGAGCAGTACTTC. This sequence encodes CASSNRQEISYEQYF.

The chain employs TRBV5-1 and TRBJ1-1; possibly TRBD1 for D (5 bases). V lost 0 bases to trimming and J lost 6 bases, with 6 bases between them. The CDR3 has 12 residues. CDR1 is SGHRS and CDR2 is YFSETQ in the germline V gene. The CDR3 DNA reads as TGCGCCAGCAGCTTGGAGGGGTCTGAAGCTTTCTTT. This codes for CASSLEGSEAFF. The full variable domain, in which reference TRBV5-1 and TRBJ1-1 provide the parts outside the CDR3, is KAGVTQTPRYLIKTRGQQVTLSCSPISGHRSVSWYQQTPGQGLQFLFEYFSETQRNKGNFPGRFSGRQFSNSRSEMNVSTLELGDSALYLCASSLEGSEAFFGQGTRLTVV.

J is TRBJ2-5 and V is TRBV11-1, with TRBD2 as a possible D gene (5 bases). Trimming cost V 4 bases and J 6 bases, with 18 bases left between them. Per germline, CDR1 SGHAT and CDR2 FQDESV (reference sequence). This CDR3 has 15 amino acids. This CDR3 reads CASSSRLPAGKTQYF. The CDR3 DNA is TGTGCCAGCAGCTCTCGACTACCCGCCGGGAAGACCCAGTACTTC. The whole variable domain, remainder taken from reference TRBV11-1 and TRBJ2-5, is EAEVAQSPRYKITEKSQAVAFWCDPISGHATLYWYRQILGQGPELLVQFQDESVVDDSQLPKDRFSAERLKGVDSTLKIQPAELGDSAMYLCASSSRLPAGKTQYFGPGTRLLVL.